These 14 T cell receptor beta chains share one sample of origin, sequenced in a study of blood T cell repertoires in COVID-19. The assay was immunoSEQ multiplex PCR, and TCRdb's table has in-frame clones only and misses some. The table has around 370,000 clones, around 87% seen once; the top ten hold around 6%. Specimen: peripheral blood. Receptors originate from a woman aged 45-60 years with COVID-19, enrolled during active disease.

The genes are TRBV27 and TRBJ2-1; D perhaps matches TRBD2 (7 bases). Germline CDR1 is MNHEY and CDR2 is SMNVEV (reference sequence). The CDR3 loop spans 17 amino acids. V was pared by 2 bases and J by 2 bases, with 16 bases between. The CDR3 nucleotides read TGTGCCAGCAGTTTAGTAGGTGGGGGGGCCCCCTACAATGAGCAGTTCTTC. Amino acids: CASSLVGGGAPYNEQFF.

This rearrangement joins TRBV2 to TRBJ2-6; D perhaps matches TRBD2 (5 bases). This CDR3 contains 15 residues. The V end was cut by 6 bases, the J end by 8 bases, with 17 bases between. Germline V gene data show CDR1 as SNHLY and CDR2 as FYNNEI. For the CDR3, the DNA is TGTGCCAGCAGCGCCCTTGGAGGAGACACCAACGTCCTGACTTTC. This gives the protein CASSALGGDTNVLTF.

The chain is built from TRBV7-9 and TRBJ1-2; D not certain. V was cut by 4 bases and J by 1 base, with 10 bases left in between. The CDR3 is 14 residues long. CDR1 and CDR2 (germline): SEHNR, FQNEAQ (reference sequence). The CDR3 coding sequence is TGTGCCAGCAGCTCGCCCTTTAGTAACTATGGCTACACCTTC. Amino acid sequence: CASSSPFSNYGYTF. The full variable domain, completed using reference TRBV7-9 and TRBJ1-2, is DTGVSQNPRHKITKRGQNVTFRCDPISEHNRLYWYRQTLGQGPEFLTYFQNEAQLEKSRLLSDRFSAERPKGSFSTLEIQRTEQGDSAMYLCASSSPFSNYGYTFGSGTRLTVV.

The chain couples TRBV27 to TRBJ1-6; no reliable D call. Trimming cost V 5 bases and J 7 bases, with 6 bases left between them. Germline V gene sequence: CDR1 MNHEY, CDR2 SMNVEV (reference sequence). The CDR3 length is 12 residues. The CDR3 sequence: CASSILNSPLHF. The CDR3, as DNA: TGTGCCAGCAGTATTCTCAATTCACCCCTCCACTTT.

The CDR3 region is CASSIGPGPLANYGYTF. CDR3 DNA sequence: TGTGCCAGTAGTATTGGTCCGGGTCCCCTAGCTAACTATGGCTACACCTTC. The chain employs TRBV19 and TRBJ1-2; no firm D call. The V end was cut by 3 bases, the J end by 0 bases, with 17 bases between. CDR3 size: 17 residues. CDR1 LNHDA and CDR2 SQIVND come from the germline V gene (reference sequence). Looking up the rest from reference TRBV19 and TRBJ1-2 gives the full variable domain: DGGITQSPKYLFRKEGQNVTLSCEQNLNHDAMYWYRQDPGQGLRLIYYSQIVNDFQKGDIAEGYSVSREKKESFPLTVTSAQKNPTAFYLCASSIGPGPLANYGYTFGSGTRLTVV.

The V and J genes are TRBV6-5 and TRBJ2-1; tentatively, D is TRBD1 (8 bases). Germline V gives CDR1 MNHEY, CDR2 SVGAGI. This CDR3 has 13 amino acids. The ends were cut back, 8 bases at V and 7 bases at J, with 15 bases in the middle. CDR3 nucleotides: TGTGCCAGCTCTCACAGGGGGGGGAATGAGCAGTTCTTC. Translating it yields CASSHRGGNEQFF.

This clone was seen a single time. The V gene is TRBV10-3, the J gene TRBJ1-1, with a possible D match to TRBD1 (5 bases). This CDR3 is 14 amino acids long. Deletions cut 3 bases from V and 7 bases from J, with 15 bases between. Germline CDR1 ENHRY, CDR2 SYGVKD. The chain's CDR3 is CAISDRAYLGEAFF. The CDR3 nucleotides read TGTGCCATCAGTGACAGGGCCTATCTAGGTGAAGCTTTCTTT.

The CDR3 spells CASSVGYGDTQYF. The CDR3 region has the DNA TGTGCCAGCAGCGTAGGGTACGGGGATACGCAGTATTTT. The chain uses TRBV9 and TRBJ2-3; D not resolved. V lost 0 bases and J 6 bases, leaving 8 bases between the germline ends. The CDR3 contains 13 residues. Germline loops: CDR1 SGDLS, CDR2 YYNGEE.

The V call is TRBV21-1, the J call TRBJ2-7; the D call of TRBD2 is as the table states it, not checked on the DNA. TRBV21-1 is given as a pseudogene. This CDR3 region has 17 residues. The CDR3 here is CASSTATPGDFTYEQYF. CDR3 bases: TGTGCCAGCAGCACCGCAACTCCCGGGGACTTCACCTACGAGCAGTACTTC.

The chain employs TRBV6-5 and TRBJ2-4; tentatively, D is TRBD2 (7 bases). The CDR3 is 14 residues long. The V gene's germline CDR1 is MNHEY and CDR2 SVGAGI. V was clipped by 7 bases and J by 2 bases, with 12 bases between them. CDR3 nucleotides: TGTGCCAGCATGGGAGGGGGGTCCAAAAACATTCAGTACTTC. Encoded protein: CASMGGGSKNIQYF.

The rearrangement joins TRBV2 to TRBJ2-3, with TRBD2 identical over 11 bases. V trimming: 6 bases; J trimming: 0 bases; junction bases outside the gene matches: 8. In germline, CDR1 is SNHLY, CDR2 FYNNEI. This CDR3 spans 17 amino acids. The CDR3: CASSVSGRAFSTDTQYF. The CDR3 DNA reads TGTGCCAGCAGCGTTAGCGGGAGGGCCTTCAGCACAGATACGCAGTATTTT.

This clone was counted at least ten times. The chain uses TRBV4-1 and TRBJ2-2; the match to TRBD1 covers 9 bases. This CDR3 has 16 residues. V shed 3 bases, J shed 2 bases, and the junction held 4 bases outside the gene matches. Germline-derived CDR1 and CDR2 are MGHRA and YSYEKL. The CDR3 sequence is CASSHMGQGNTGELFF. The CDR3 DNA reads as TGCGCCAGCAGCCACATGGGACAGGGTAACACCGGGGAGCTGTTTTTT.

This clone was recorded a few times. The CDR3 loop reads CASSFREGTYEQYF. CDR3 sequence (DNA): TGTGCCAGCAGCTTTCGGGAGGGAACCTACGAGCAGTACTTC. The V gene is TRBV7-8, the J gene TRBJ2-7, with 8 bases matching TRBD2. V trimming: 3 bases; J trimming: 2 bases; junction bases outside the gene matches: 3. This CDR3 has 14 residues. CDR1 and CDR2 from the germline V gene are SGHVS and FQNEAQ.

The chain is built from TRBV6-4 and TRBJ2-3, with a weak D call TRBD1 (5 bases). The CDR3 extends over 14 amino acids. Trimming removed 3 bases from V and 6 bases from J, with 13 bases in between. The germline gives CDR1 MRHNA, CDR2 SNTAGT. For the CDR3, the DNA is TGTGCCAGCAGTGAGGGTTATACAGGCGATACGCAGTATTTT. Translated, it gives CASSEGYTGDTQYF.